The entry below describes one T cell receptor beta chain. Sequencing was performed with immunoSEQ multiplex PCR; in TCRdb, only in-frame clones are kept and a portion is missing. The sample records some 160,000 clones, more than 70% being singletons. Trimming cost V 6 bases and J 5 bases, with 19 bases left between them. CDR3 length: 15 residues. Germline V gene lookup returns CDR1 MNHEY and CDR2 SVGAGI. The source of the sample is a study of cytomegalovirus exposure and HLA in healthy donors. Sequencing was carried out using PBMCs. The source of this sequence is a man aged 18-30 years in good health and CMV-seronegative. V is TRBV6-5 and J is TRBJ2-5; weak D call: TRBD1 (5 bases). CDR3 DNA sequence: TGTGCCAGCAGGCTAACAGGCAGCCATTTCGAGACCCAGTACTTC. It is translated as CASRLTGSHFETQYF.